Each of the 21 T cell receptor beta chains below was sequenced from the same sample in a study of blood T cell repertoires in COVID-19. The repertoire was sequenced with immunoSEQ multiplex PCR; TCRdb's copy has only in-frame clones and lacks some. The repertoire has 450,000 or so clones, roughly 89% of them found once; the top ten carry 0.8% to 0.9%. Sequenced input: peripheral blood. Receptors originate from a man between 18 and 35 years old with COVID-19, enrolled during active disease.

Comments on this clone: One end of the junction is discordant with germline, which a read error may explain. This chain connects TRBV12-3 or TRBV12-4 to TRBJ1-2; maybe TRBD1 (5 bases). The CDR3 is 10 residues long. This CDR3 reads CASSSGVREF. CDR3 coding DNA: TGTGCCAGCAGCTCGGGGGTAAGGGAATTC.

The chain uses TRBV12-3 or TRBV12-4 and TRBJ2-2, with 8 bases lining up with TRBD1. The trim removed 6 bases at V and 4 bases at J, leaving 1 base unmatched. The CDR3 has 13 residues. The CDR3 bases are TGTGCCAGCAGGGACAGGGCCACCGGGGAGCTGTTTTTT. Its protein product is CASRDRATGELFF.

This clone was seen a single time. The genes are TRBV2 and TRBJ1-6; no clear D gene. In germline, CDR1 is SNHLY, CDR2 FYNNEI. Trimming removed 10 bases from V and 8 bases from J, with 12 bases in between. CDR3 length: 12 residues. CDR3 DNA sequence: TGTGCCAATTCCCTTCCTGATTCACCCCTCCACTTT. Translation: CANSLPDSPLHF.

The chain combines TRBV6-5 with TRBJ1-5; tentative D call: TRBD1 (5 bases). This CDR3 spans 14 amino acids. The germline gives CDR1 MNHEY, CDR2 SVGAGI. Trimming left V 5 bases short and J 6 bases short, with 14 bases between. The CDR3 spells CASSPRAGGQPQHF. The CDR3 DNA is TGTGCCAGCAGTCCACGGGCCGGGGGTCAGCCCCAGCATTTT.

V usage is TRBV6-5 and J usage is TRBJ2-7; tentative D call: TRBD1 (6 bases). V was cut by 6 bases and J by 5 bases, with 11 bases left in between. Germline V gives CDR1 MNHEY, CDR2 SVGAGI. The CDR3 spans 12 residues. The CDR3 sequence is CASSSTGHEQYF. CDR3 DNA: TGTGCCAGCAGCTCTACAGGGCACGAGCAGTACTTC.

This clone has just a few counts. CDR3: CASSLSGVFSPLHF. The CDR3 DNA sequence: TGTGCCAGCAGCTTAAGCGGGGTGTTTTCACCCCTCCACTTT. The V and J genes are TRBV7-9 and TRBJ1-6; no definite D call. Germline loops: CDR1 SEHNR, CDR2 FQNEAQ (reference sequence). The CDR3 totals 14 residues. Trimming left V 2 bases short and J 9 bases short, with 11 bases between. The whole variable domain, filled in from reference TRBV7-9 and TRBJ1-6, reads DTGVSQNPRHKITKRGQNVTFRCDPISEHNRLYWYRQTLGQGPEFLTYFQNEAQLEKSRLLSDRFSAERPKGSFSTLEIQRTEQGDSAMYLCASSLSGVFSPLHFGNGTRLTVT.

The chain joins TRBV29-1 to TRBJ1-2; 8 positions match TRBD1. The V gene's germline CDR1 is SQVTM and CDR2 ANQGSEA. The V segment lost 7 bases and the J segment 2 bases; nucleotides outside the gene matches: 3. There are 12 residues in the CDR3. CDR3 bases: TGCAGCGCGGGACAGGAAAACTATGGCTACACCTTC. Protein product: CSAGQENYGYTF.

The chain recombines TRBV20-1 with TRBJ1-1, with 7 positions matching TRBD1. V was clipped by 3 bases and J by 0 bases; unmatched bases: 13. The CDR3 is made up of 17 amino acids. Germline CDR1 DFQATT, CDR2 SNEGSKA (reference sequence). In DNA form, the CDR3 reads TGCAGTGCTAGTCCCACGGGCAGGGGGTTTATGAACACTGAAGCTTTCTTT. This sequence encodes CSASPTGRGFMNTEAFF.

This clone was observed once. The chain carries TRBV27 and TRBJ1-4, with D maybe TRBD1 (5 bases). The CDR3 covers 14 residues. The V gene lost 8 bases and the J gene lost 8 bases, with 18 bases spanning the gap. Germline V gives CDR1 MNHEY, CDR2 SMNVEV (reference sequence). The CDR3 region has the DNA TGTGCCAGCCGAGACTGGACATCGGAGGAAAAACTGTTTTTT. It translates to CASRDWTSEEKLFF. The full variable domain, completed using reference TRBV27 and TRBJ1-4, is EAQVTQNPRYLITVTGKKLTVTCSQNMNHEYMSWYRQDPGLGLRQIYYSMNVEVTDKGDVPEGYKVSRKEKRNFPLILESPSPNQTSLYFCASRDWTSEEKLFFGSGTQLSVL.

This chain's CDR3 is CASSSSPAGHGEQYF. The CDR3 DNA sequence: TGTGCCAGCAGTTCATCCCCCGCAGGGCATGGCGAGCAGTACTTC. The chain couples TRBV27 to TRBJ2-7; D might be TRBD1 (5 bases). Trimming removed 4 bases from V and 6 bases from J, with 19 bases in between. This CDR3 has 15 amino acids. Looked up from germline, CDR1 is MNHEY and CDR2 is SMNVEV (reference sequence).

The chain recombines TRBV10-2 with TRBJ2-7; 7 bases align to TRBD1. Germline-derived CDR1 and CDR2 are WSHSY and SAAADI. This CDR3 spans 14 amino acids. After removal of 4 bases from V and 3 bases from J, the junction contained 6 bases not matched to a gene. The CDR3 region has the DNA TGCGCCAGCAGTGCCACGGCAGGGGGCTACGAGCAGTACTTC. It encodes CASSATAGGYEQYF.

V and J are TRBV2 and TRBJ2-7; D may be TRBD1 (5 bases). V lost 8 bases and J lost 4, with 15 bases in between. The germline gives CDR1 SNHLY, CDR2 FYNNEI. The CDR3 spans 13 residues. Here the CDR3 reads CASLPQTEYEQYF. The CDR3 nucleotides read TGTGCCAGCCTACCCCAGACAGAGTACGAGCAGTACTTC.

The CDR3, as DNA: TGCGCCAGCAGCCCCGCAGGGTATCAGGGACAGCCCCAGCATTTT. Residues: CASSPAGYQGQPQHF. V gene TRBV5-1 combines with J gene TRBJ1-5; a weak D match, TRBD1 (5 bases). Germline V gives CDR1 SGHRS, CDR2 YFSETQ. V was trimmed by 4 bases and J by 7 bases, leaving 18 bases between them. The CDR3 spans 15 residues.

The V call is TRBV19, the J call TRBJ2-4, with D possibly being TRBD2 (6 bases). V was clipped by 4 bases and J by 5 bases, with 15 bases between them. Germline CDR1 LNHDA, CDR2 SQIVND (reference sequence). CDR3 length: 15 amino acids. The CDR3 reads CASSTIGGIENIQYF. DNA of the CDR3: TGTGCCAGTAGTACCATCGGAGGGATCGAAAACATTCAGTACTTC.

Notes on this clone: The same CDR3 can be traced to other DNA sequences in this sample. This rearrangement joins TRBV29-1 to TRBJ2-2, with D perhaps TRBD2 (6 bases). Germline-derived CDR1 and CDR2 are SQVTM and ANQGSEA. Trimming cost V 5 bases and J 2 bases, with 9 bases left between them. CDR3 length: 13 residues. This chain's CDR3 is CSVTGENTGELFF. The CDR3 region has the DNA TGCAGCGTTACGGGGGAAAACACCGGGGAGCTGTTTTTT.

This chain links TRBV3-1 (or the pseudogene TRBV3-2) with TRBJ2-7, with 9 nucleotides matching TRBD2. V shed 1 base, J shed 2 bases, and the junction held 15 bases outside the gene matches. From germline, CDR1 is LGHDT and CDR2 YNNKEL (reference sequence). CDR3 length equals 19 residues. The CDR3 DNA reads TGTGCCAGCAGCCAAGTCTTGTGGTCAGGCGGGGGGGCTCCCTACGAGCAGTACTTC. It translates to CASSQVLWSGGGAPYEQYF.

This chain connects TRBV19 to TRBJ2-1, with 11 positions matching TRBD2. The V gene's germline CDR1 is LNHDA and CDR2 SQIVND (reference sequence). V shed 6 bases and J 3 bases; nucleotides not matched to a gene: 4. The CDR3 runs to 15 residues. The CDR3 region is CASSPTSGGYNEQFF. For the CDR3, the DNA is TGTGCCAGTAGCCCTACTAGCGGGGGCTACAATGAGCAGTTCTTC.

This sequence joins TRBV5-1 and TRBJ2-5; a weak D match, TRBD1 (7 bases). Per the germline V gene, CDR1 is SGHRS and CDR2 is YFSETQ. The length of the CDR3 is 17 residues. Trimming pared 0 bases from V and 5 bases from J, leaving 20 bases between. The CDR3 reads CASSLAPQQGSGETQYF. In DNA form, the CDR3 reads TGCGCCAGCAGCTTGGCTCCCCAACAGGGGAGCGGGGAGACCCAGTACTTC.

In its sample, this clone was seen once. The chain is built from TRBV27 and TRBJ2-1; 8 nucleotides match TRBD2. V shed 4 bases, J shed 8 bases, and the junction held 10 bases outside the gene matches. The CDR3 loop spans 15 amino acids. Germline loops: CDR1 MNHEY, CDR2 SMNVEV (reference sequence). The CDR3: CASSWLAGGAHEQFF. The CDR3 DNA follows: TGTGCCAGCAGTTGGTTGGCGGGAGGAGCCCATGAGCAGTTCTTC.

This chain uses TRBV6-5 with TRBJ2-7; possible D gene TRBD1, 5 bases. Trimming removed 5 bases from V and 2 bases from J, with 13 bases in between. The CDR3 runs 14 residues. Looked up from germline, CDR1 is MNHEY and CDR2 is SVGAGI. The CDR3 sequence: CASSTGPLTYEQYF. DNA for the CDR3: TGTGCCAGCAGTACAGGCCCGCTAACCTACGAGCAGTACTTC.

The V and J genes are TRBV7-9 and TRBJ2-7; 7 bases agree with TRBD1. Germline V lookup: CDR1 SEHNR, CDR2 FQNEAQ (reference sequence). V lost 5 bases and J lost 3; bases outside the gene matches: 10. CDR3 length: 15 amino acids. The CDR3 nucleotides read TGTGCCAGCAGCCCAGAGTGGGACAGAAACTACGAGCAGTACTTC. Translated, it gives CASSPEWDRNYEQYF.